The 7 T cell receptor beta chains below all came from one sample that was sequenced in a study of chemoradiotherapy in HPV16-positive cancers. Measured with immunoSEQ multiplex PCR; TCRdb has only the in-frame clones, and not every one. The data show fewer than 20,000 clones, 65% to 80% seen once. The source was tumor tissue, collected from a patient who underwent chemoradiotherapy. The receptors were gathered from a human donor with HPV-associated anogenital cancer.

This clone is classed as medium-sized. Written as DNA, the CDR3 is TGCGCCAGCAGCGTCGAGCTGGGGACTGAAGCTTTCTTT. Encoded protein: CASSVELGTEAFF. The chain has TRBV5-1 and TRBJ1-1; the D is unclear. The V gene lost 4 bases and the J gene lost 5 bases, with 12 bases spanning the gap. Germline CDR1 and CDR2: SGHRS and YFSETQ. This CDR3 has 13 amino acids.

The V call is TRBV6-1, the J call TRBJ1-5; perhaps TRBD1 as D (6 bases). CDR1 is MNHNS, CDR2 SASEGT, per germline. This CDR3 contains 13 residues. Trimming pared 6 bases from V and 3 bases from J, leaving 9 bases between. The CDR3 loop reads CASRGGLNQPQHF. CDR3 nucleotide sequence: TGTGCCAGCAGGGGGGGGCTCAATCAGCCCCAGCATTTT.

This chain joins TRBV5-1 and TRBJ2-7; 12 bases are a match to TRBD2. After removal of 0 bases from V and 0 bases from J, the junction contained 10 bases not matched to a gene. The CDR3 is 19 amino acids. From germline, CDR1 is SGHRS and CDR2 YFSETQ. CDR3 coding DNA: TGCGCCAGCAGCTTGGGACTAGCGGGGGCTGGTCTCTCCTCCTACGAGCAGTACTTC. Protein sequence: CASSLGLAGAGLSSYEQYF.

The CDR3: CASSIGQSTTNEKLFF. The CDR3 DNA reads TGTGCCAGTAGTATTGGACAGTCCACAACTAATGAAAAACTGTTTTTT. V is TRBV19 and J is TRBJ1-4; a possible D gene is TRBD1 (6 bases). Trimming took 3 bases from V and 0 from J, leaving 11 bases between them. The germline CDR1 and CDR2 sequences are LNHDA and SQIVND (reference sequence). The CDR3 totals 16 residues. Drawing the rest from reference TRBV19 and TRBJ1-4, the complete variable domain is DGGITQSPKYLFRKEGQNVTLSCEQNLNHDAMYWYRQDPGQGLRLIYYSQIVNDFQKGDIAEGYSVSREKKESFPLTVTSAQKNPTAFYLCASSIGQSTTNEKLFFGSGTQLSVL.

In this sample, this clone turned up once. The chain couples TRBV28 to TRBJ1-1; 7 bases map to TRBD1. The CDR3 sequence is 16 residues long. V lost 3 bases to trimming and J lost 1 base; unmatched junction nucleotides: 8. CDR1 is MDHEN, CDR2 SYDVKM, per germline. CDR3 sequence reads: CASSFSLGTANTEAFF. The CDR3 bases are TGTGCCAGCAGTTTCTCCCTTGGGACAGCGAACACTGAAGCTTTCTTT. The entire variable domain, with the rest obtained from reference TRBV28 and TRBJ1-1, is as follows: DVKVTQSSRYLVKRTGEKVFLECVQDMDHENMFWYRQDPGLGLRLIYFSYDVKMKEKGDIPEGYSVSREKKERFSLILESASTNQTSMYLCASSFSLGTANTEAFFGQGTRLTVV.

The CDR3 spells CAWSVGLEAKNIQYF. In DNA form, the CDR3 reads TGTGCCTGGAGTGTAGGACTAGAAGCCAAAAACATTCAGTACTTC. The V gene is TRBV30, the J gene TRBJ2-4; 7 bases fit TRBD2. This CDR3 has 15 amino acids. The V gene end was trimmed by 0 bases and the J gene end by 0 bases; junction bases not matched to a gene: 2. The germline CDR1 and CDR2 sequences are GTSNPN and SVGIG (reference sequence).

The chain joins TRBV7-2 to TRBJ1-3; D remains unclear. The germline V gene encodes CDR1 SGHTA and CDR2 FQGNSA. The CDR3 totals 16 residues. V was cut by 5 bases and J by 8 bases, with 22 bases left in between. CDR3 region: CASSLHWPKNRYTIYF. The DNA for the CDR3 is TGTGCCAGCAGCCTCCATTGGCCTAAAAACAGATACACCATATATTTT.